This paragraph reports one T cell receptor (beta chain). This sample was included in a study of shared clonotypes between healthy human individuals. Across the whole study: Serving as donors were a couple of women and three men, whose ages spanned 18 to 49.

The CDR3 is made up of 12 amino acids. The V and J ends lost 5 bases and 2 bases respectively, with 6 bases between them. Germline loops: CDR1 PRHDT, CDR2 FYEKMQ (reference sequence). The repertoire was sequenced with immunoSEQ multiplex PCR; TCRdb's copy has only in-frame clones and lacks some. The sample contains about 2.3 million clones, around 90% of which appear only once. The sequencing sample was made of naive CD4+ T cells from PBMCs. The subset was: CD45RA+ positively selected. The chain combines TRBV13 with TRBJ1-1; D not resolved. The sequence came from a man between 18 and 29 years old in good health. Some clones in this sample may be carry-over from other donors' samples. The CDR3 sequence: CASSHPNTEAFF. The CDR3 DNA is TGTGCCAGCAGCCACCCTAACACTGAAGCTTTCTTT. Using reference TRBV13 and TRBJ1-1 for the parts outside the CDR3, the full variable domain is AAGVIQSPRHLIKEKRETATLKCYPIPRHDTVYWYQQGPGQDPQFLISFYEKMQSDKGSIPDRFSAQQFSDYHSELNMSSLELGDSALYFCASSHPNTEAFFGQGTRLTVV.